The entry that follows covers one T cell receptor (beta chain) sequence. The CDR3 is 12 amino acids. In germline, CDR1 is SQVTM, CDR2 ANQGSEA. This sample stems from a study of T cells expressing NK-cell markers. UMI-tagged 5'RACE template switching yielded the TCR beta cDNA. No DNA is given; TCRdb re-called the 5' RACE reads and lists each CDR3 protein once. This repertoire comprises around 280,000 distinct CDR3 sequences; its ten largest clones make up about 0.39%. The gene calls are TRBV29-1 and TRBJ2-5. The sequenced material came from blood T cells: a sorted CD56 or NKG2C T cell subset, CD4+ or CD8+ T cells, or bulk PBMC T cells (not recorded which). The clonotype comes from a man younger than 30 in good health. The CDR3 sequence is CSVEDSLVAQYF.